The clone carrying this T cell receptor (beta chain) was found once. The data were obtained in a study of blood T cell repertoires in COVID-19. On the study more broadly: Acute and convalescent COVID-19 samples came from the United States, Italy and Spain.

As handled by the study authors: From reference gene primer amplification, estimates of nucleated cell counts were derived. The data were produced by immunoSEQ multiplex PCR, yet TCRdb's version contains in-frame clones alone and is incomplete. The V and J calls and clone size are taken from that table; D and trimming were inferred from the DNA. Of under 150,000 clones listed, around 86% are singletons. The sample taken for sequencing was peripheral blood. This receptor was taken from a woman aged 50 to 65 who had recovered from COVID-19.

The chain's CDR3 is CASRAWSTDTQYF. CDR3 DNA sequence: TGTGCCAGCAGGGCTTGGAGCACAGATACGCAGTATTTT. This sequence joins TRBV27 and TRBJ2-3; D remains ambiguous. Germline V gene data show CDR1 as MNHEY and CDR2 as SMNVEV (reference sequence). The CDR3 is 13 residues long. Trimming removed 6 bases from V and 0 bases from J, with 7 bases in between.